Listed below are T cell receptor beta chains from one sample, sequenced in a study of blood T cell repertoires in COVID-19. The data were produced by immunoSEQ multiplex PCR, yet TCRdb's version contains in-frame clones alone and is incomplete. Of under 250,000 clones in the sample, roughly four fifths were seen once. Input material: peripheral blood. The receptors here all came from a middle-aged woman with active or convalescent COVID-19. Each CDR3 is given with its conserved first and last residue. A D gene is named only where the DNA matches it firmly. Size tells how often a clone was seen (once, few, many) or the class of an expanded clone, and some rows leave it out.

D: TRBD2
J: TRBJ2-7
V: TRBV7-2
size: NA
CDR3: CASSWGLAGGAYEQYF
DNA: TGTGCCAGCAGCTGGGGACTAGCGGGAGGGGCTTACGAGCAGTACTTC

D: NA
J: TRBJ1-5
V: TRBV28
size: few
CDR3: CASRATGTHQPQHF
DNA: TGTGCCAGCAGGGCAACAGGGACCCATCAGCCCCAGCATTTT

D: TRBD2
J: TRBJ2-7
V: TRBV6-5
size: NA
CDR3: CASSYAGAYEQYF
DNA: TGTGCCAGCAGTTACGCGGGAGCCTACGAGCAGTACTTC

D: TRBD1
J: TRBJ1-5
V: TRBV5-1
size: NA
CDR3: CASSLGQGEPQHF
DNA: TGCGCCAGCAGCTTGGGACAGGGCGAGCCCCAGCATTTT

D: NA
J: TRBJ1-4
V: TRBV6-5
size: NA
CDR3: CASSYRVGEVKLFF
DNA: TGTGCCAGCAGTTACAGGGTAGGGGAAGTAAAACTGTTTTTT

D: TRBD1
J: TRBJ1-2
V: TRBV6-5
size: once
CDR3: CASSYSGQGALGYTF
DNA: TGTGCCAGCAGTTATTCGGGACAGGGGGCACTTGGCTACACCTTC

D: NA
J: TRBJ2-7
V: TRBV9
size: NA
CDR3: CASSVEAGSYEQYF
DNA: TGTGCCAGCAGCGTAGAGGCAGGTTCCTACGAGCAGTACTTC

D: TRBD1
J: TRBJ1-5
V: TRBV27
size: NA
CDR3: CASTDGQGGQPQHF
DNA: TGTGCCAGCACCGACGGACAGGGTGGTCAGCCCCAGCATTTT

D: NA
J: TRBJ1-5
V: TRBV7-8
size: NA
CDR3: CASSLTSGGNQPQHF
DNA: TGTGCCAGCAGCTTGACCTCAGGGGGCAATCAGCCCCAGCATTTT

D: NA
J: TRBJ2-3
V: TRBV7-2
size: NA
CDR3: CASRLSRVSTDTQYF
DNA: TGTGCCAGCAGACTTAGCAGGGTGAGCACAGATACGCAGTATTTT

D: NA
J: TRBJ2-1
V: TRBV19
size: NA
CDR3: CASSIKRTNEQFF
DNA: TGTGCCAGTAGTATCAAGCGAACCAATGAGCAGTTCTTC

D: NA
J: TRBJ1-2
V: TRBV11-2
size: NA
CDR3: CASSLGEGFYTF
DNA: TGTGCCAGCAGCTTAGGGGAGGGTTTTTACACCTTC

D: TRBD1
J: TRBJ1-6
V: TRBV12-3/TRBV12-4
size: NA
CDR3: CASSLGQAPLHF
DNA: TGTGCCAGCAGTTTGGGACAGGCACCCCTCCACTTT

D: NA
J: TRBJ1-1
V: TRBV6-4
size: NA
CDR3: CASSQEAFF
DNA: TGTGCCAGCAGTCAGGAAGCTTTCTTT

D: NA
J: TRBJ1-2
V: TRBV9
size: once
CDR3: CASSPQDSYRLYGYTF
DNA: TGTGCCAGCAGCCCTCAGGACAGCTACCGCCTCTATGGCTACACCTTC

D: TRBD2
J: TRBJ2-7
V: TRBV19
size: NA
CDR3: CASRFIGSGRGEQYF
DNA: TGTGCCAGTAGATTTATTGGCAGCGGGAGAGGCGAGCAGTACTTC

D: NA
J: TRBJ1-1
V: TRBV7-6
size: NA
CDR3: CASSPGVPEAFF
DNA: TGTGCCAGCAGCCCAGGGGTCCCTGAAGCTTTCTTT

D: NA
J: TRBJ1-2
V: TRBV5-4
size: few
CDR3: CASSLAGTQGGYTF
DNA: TGTGCCAGCAGCTTGGCCGGGACACAGGGTGGCTACACCTTC

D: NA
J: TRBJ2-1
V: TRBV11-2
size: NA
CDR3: CASSWGLEYNEQFF
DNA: TGTGCCAGCAGCTGGGGACTTGAGTACAATGAGCAGTTCTTC

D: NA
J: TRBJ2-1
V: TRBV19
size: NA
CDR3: CASSSWTDYNEQFF
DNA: TGTGCCAGTAGTTCGTGGACAGACTACAATGAGCAGTTCTTC

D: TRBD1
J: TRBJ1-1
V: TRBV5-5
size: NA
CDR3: CASGTGQGALNTEAFF
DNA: TGTGCCAGCGGGACGGGACAGGGGGCCCTGAACACTGAAGCTTTCTTT

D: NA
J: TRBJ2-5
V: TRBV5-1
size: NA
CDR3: CASSLASVSPTGTQYF
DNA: TGCGCCAGCAGCTTGGCAAGCGTTTCCCCAACGGGGACCCAGTACTTC

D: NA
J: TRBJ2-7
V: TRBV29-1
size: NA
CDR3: CSAMGAGTYEQYF
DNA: TGCAGCGCCATGGGGGCAGGGACCTACGAGCAGTACTTC

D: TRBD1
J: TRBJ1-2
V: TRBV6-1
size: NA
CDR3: CASREADRGTF
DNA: TGTGCCAGCAGGGAAGCGGACAGGGGAACCTTC

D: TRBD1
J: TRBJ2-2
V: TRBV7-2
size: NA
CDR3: CASSLGTGVRGELFF
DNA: TGTGCCAGCAGCTTGGGGACAGGGGTCCGCGGGGAGCTGTTTTTT

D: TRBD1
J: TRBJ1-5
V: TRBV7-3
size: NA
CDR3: CASSPGQGAYQPQHF
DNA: TGTGCCAGCAGTCCGGGACAGGGGGCTTATCAGCCCCAGCATTTT

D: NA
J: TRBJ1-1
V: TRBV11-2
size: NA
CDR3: CASSPGVMNTEAFF
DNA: TGTGCCAGCAGCCCCGGGGTCATGAACACTGAAGCTTTCTTT

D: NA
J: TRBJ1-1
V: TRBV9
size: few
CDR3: CASSVTEMNTEAFF
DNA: TGTGCCAGCAGCGTAACTGAGATGAACACTGAAGCTTTCTTT

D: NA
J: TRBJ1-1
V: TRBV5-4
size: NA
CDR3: CASSDEGRATEAFF
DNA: TGTGCCAGCAGCGACGAGGGTCGGGCCACTGAAGCTTTCTTT

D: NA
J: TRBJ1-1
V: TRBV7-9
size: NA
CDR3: CASNPVAGNTEAFF
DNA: TGTGCCAGCAACCCGGTGGCGGGGAACACTGAAGCTTTCTTT

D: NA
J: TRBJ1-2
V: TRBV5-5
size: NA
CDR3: CASSLDRDGYTF
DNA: TGTGCCAGCAGCTTGGACAGGGACGGCTACACCTTC

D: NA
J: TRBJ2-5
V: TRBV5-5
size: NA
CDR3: CASSFVQGGETQYF
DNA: TGTGCCAGCAGCTTCGTACAGGGTGGGGAGACCCAGTACTTC

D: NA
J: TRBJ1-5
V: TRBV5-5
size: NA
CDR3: CASSWSGRVWDNQPQHF
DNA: TGTGCCAGCAGCTGGAGCGGGAGGGTGTGGGACAATCAGCCCCAGCATTTT

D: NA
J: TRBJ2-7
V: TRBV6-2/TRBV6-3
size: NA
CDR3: CASSYKRDYEQYF
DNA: TGTGCCAGCAGTTACAAGAGGGACTACGAGCAGTACTTC

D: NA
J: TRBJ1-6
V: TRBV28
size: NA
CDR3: CASSDVAAENYNSPLHF
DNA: TGTGCCAGCAGTGACGTCGCGGCCGAAAATTATAATTCACCCCTCCACTTT

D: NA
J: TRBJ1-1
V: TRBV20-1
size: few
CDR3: CSASPGGSEAFF
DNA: TGCAGTGCTAGTCCGGGCGGGTCTGAAGCTTTCTTT

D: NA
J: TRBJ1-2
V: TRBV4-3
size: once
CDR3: CASSQAGLTYGYTF
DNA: TGCGCCAGCAGCCAAGCGGGACTCACCTATGGCTACACCTTC

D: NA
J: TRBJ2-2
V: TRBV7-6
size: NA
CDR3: CASSYPGVSTGELFF
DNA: TGTGCCAGCAGTTACCCAGGGGTTTCGACCGGGGAGCTGTTTTTT

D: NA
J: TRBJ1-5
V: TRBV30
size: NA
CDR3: CAWSGQLNNQPQHF
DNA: TGTGCCTGGAGTGGACAGCTTAACAATCAGCCCCAACATTTT

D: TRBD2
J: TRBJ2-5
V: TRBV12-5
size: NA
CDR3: CASGLGRETRVETQYF
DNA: TGTGCTAGTGGTTTGGGGCGGGAGACCCGTGTGGAGACCCAGTACTTC

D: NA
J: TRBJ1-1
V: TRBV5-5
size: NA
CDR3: CASSLASGGMNTEAFF
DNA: TGTGCCAGCAGCTTGGCCTCGGGAGGGATGAACACTGAAGCTTTCTTT

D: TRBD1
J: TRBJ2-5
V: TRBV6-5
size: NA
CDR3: CASSPYSGTEETQYF
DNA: TGTGCCAGCAGTCCCTACTCCGGGACAGAAGAGACCCAGTACTTC